Listed below are T cell receptor beta chains from one sample, sequenced in a study of Graves' ophthalmopathy and Graves' hyperthyroidism. TCRdb fed the multiplex PCR reads into MiXCR, producing one record per CDR3 protein. This table holds about 1.1 million distinct CDR3 sequences, 35% to 40% found once. Sample: peripheral blood or thyroid tissue (not recorded which). The source is an adult man with Graves' hyperthyroidism. Each CDR3 is given with its conserved first and last residue. The D gene is left open where the match is weak. Clone size is not always given. Where it is, it says once, few, many or a class for expanded clones.

NA,few,TRBJ1-1,TRBV10-3,CAISEEITEAFF,TGTGCCATCAGTGAGGAGATCACTGAAGCTTTCTTT
TRBD1,once,TRBJ1-5,TRBV7-9,CSSSLGQVNQPQHF,TGTTCCAGCAGCCTTGGACAGGTCAATCAGCCCCAGCATTTT
NA,NA,TRBJ2-7,TRBV7-8,CASSEARVATGELYF,TGTGCCAGCAGTGAAGCCCGGGTGGCCACCGGGGAGCTGTACTTC
NA,many,TRBJ1-1,TRBV2,CASSPDQAAFF,TGTGCCAGCAGTCCAGACCAAGCAGCTTTCTTT
NA,NA,TRBJ1-4,TRBV4-1,CASSSDRINEKLFF,TGCGCCAGCAGCTCAGACAGGATTAATGAAAAACTGTTTTTT
NA,NA,TRBJ1-5,TRBV7-6,CASSVVLQGRGNQPQHF,TGTGCCAGCAGCGTTGTCTTGCAGGGTCGGGGCAATCAGCCCCAGCATTTT
NA,NA,TRBJ1-5,TRBV19,CASSRTVYSNQPQHF,TGTGCCAGTAGCCGGACAGTCTATAGCAATCAGCCCCAGCATTTT
NA,many,TRBJ2-1,TRBV29-1,CSVETEEGTYGGNEQFF,TGCAGCGTTGAAACCGAGGAGGGCACCTATGGAGGCAATGAGCAGTTCTTC
TRBD1,NA,TRBJ1-2,TRBV24-1,CATSHSGTGLTTGYTF,TGTGCCACCAGCCATTCCGGGACAGGGCTTACTACTGGCTACACCTTC
TRBD2,NA,TRBJ2-7,TRBV12-3/TRBV12-4,CAGSPLAGGPYEQYF,TGTGCCGGCAGTCCCCTAGCGGGAGGGCCATACGAGCAGTACTTC
NA,NA,TRBJ1-1,TRBV20-1,CSARDVSYTEAFF,TGCAGTGCTAGAGACGTTTCTTACACTGAAGCTTTCTTT
NA,many,TRBJ1-6,TRBV2,CASSEVTDSPLHF,TGTGCCAGCAGTGAGGTCACCGACTCACCCCTCCACTTT
TRBD1,many,TRBJ1-5,TRBV12-3/TRBV12-4,CASTTDRNSNQPQHF,TGTGCCAGCACCACGGACAGGAATAGCAATCAGCCCCAGCATTTT